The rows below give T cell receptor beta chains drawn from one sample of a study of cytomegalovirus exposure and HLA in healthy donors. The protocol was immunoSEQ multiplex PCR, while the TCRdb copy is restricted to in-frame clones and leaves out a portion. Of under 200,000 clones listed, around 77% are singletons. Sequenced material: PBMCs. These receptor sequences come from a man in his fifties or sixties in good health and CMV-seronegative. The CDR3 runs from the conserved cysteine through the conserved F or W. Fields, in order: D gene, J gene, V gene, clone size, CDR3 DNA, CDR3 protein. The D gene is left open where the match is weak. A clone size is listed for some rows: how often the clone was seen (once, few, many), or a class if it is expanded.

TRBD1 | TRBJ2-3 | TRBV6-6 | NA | TGTGCCAGCAGTTACGACAGGGGAGGCACAGATACGCAGTATTTT | CASSYDRGGTDTQYF
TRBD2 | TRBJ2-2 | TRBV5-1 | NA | TGCGCCAGCAGCTTGCGCGGGGGAAACACCGGGGAGCTGTTTTTT | CASSLRGGNTGELFF
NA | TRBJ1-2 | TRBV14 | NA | TGTGCCAGCAGCCAAGATTCCACGACAGGATGGGGGGGCTACACCTTC | CASSQDSTTGWGGYTF
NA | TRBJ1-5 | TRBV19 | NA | TGTGCCAGTAGTATAGTCCTAGAGGCCAATCAGCCCCAGCATTTT | CASSIVLEANQPQHF
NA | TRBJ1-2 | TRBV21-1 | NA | TGTGCCAGCAGCAAAGAGGACAGACCATGGGGCTATGGCTACACCTTC | CASSKEDRPWGYGYTF
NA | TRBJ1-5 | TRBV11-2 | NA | TGTGCCAGCAGCCCTAGTAGGGGTAAAGGTCAGCCCCAGCATTTT | CASSPSRGKGQPQHF
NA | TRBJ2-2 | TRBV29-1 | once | TGCAGCGTTGTACTAGGTGGCCCCGGGGAGCTGTTTTTT | CSVVLGGPGELFF
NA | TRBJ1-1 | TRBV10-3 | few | TGTGCCATCAGTCTGGACAATATGAACACTGAAGCTTTCTTT | CAISLDNMNTEAFF
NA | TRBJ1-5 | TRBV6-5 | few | TGTGCCACCGCGGACAAGCCCAATCAGCCCCAGCATTTT | CATADKPNQPQHF
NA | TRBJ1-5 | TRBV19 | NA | TGTGCCAGTCTTGATTGGCAGGTCTACAATCAGCCCCAGAATTTT | CASLDWQVYNQPQNF
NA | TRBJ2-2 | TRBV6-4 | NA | TGTGCCAGCAGGGAGGGAGCCGGGGAGCTGTTTTTT | CASREGAGELFF
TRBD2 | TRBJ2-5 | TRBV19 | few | TGTGCCAGTAGTCGAACACGGGAGGTGGGTGAGACCCAGTACTTC | CASSRTREVGETQYF
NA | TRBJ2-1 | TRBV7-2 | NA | TGTGCCAGCAGCTGGTCGAGCCCCGGTGATGAGCAGTTCTTC | CASSWSSPGDEQFF
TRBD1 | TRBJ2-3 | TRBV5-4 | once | TGTGCCAGCAGCGCGCCGCGGGACAGGGCTACAGATACGCAGTATTTT | CASSAPRDRATDTQYF
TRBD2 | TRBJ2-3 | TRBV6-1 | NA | TGTGCCAGCAGACTAGCGGGAAGCAACACAGATACGCAGTATTTT | CASRLAGSNTDTQYF
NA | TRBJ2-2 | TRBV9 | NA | TGTGCCAGCAGCGTAGGGCGGGGGCCGAGCACCGGGGAGCTGTTTTTT | CASSVGRGPSTGELFF
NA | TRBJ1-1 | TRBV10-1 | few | TGCGCCAGCAGTGATGGACCAGGGAGGCTAACTGAAGCTTTCTTT | CASSDGPGRLTEAFF
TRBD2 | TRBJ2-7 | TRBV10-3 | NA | TGTGCCATCAGTGATCCTAGCGGGAGGGCGGCTGACGAGCAGTACTTC | CAISDPSGRAADEQYF
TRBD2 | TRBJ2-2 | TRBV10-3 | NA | TGTGCCACGCGGGAGTTAAACACCGGGGAGCTGTTTTTT | CATRELNTGELFF
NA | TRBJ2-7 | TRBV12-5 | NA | TGTGCTAGTGGTTTGGTACAACGCGAGCAGTACTTC | CASGLVQREQYF
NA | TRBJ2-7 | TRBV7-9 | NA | TGTGCCAGCAGCCACTCGGCCTACGAGCAGTACTTC | CASSHSAYEQYF
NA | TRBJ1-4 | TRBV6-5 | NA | TGTGCCAGCAGTTACCCCGTGGGAGGTCGGAATGAAAAACTGTTTTTT | CASSYPVGGRNEKLFF
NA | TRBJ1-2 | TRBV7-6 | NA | TGTGCCAGCAGCTTAGCGGGAGGGAATGGCTACACCTTC | CASSLAGGNGYTF
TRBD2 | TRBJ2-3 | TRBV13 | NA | TGTGCCAGCAGCTCGACTAGCGGCACAGATACGCAGTATTTT | CASSSTSGTDTQYF
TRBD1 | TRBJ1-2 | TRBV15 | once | TGTGCCACCAGCATACCTGGCAACAGGGGCGCCCCGGGGGGCTACACCTTC | CATSIPGNRGAPGGYTF
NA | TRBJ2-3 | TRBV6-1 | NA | TGTGCCAGCAGTGTACTCGCCTATACGCAGTATTTT | CASSVLAYTQYF
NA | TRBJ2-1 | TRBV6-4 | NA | TGTGCCAGCAGCGTCGACCCCCCGGGGTCAAGCTCCTACAATGAGCAGTTCTTC | CASSVDPPGSSSYNEQFF
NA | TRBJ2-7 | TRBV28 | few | TGTGCCAGCAGTTTACCCGGCAGCGGTAACGAGCAGTACTTC | CASSLPGSGNEQYF
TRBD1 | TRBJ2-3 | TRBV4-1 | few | TGCGCCAGCAGCCAACGACAGGGGGCGGATACGCAGTATTTT | CASSQRQGADTQYF
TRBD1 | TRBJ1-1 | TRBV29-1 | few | TGCAGCGTGGAATCCGGGACAGGGGCAGCTTTCTTT | CSVESGTGAAFF
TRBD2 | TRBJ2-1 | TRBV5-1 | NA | TGCGCCAGCAGCAGCGCAGGGACTAGCGGGAGGGGTGAGCAGTTCTTC | CASSSAGTSGRGEQFF
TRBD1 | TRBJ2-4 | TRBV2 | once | TGTGCCAGCAGTGACAGGGGGCGCTTCATTATTGGTGGGAAAAACATTCAGTACTTC | CASSDRGRFIIGGKNIQYF